A single sample gave rise to the 13 T cell receptor beta chains below, sequenced in a study of T cell changes during pregnancy in multiple sclerosis. Using immunoSEQ multiplex PCR, the repertoire was profiled, and TCRdb retains in-frame clones only, with some absent. This sample yields about 55,000 clones, of which approximately 94% are seen a single time; about 3.2% belongs to the top ten. Sequenced material: CD8+ T cells from peripheral blood mononuclear cells, taken in the third trimester of pregnancy. The source is a female donor with multiple sclerosis, enrolled in a pregnancy study.

This rearrangement joins TRBV9 to TRBJ2-3; possibly TRBD2 for D (6 bases). Between the trimmed V and J ends, which lost 2 bases and 2 bases, there was a span of 21 bases. Germline CDR1 is SGDLS and CDR2 is YYNGEE. The CDR3 consists of 18 residues. CDR3 in DNA: TGTGCCAGCAGCGTTGGAGGGCCTCCATCCGTGTACACAGATACGCAGTATTTT. Its translation: CASSVGGPPSVYTDTQYF.

The rearrangement links TRBV6-1 to TRBJ2-5; 8 positions agree with TRBD1. CDR3 length: 18 residues. The junction had 13 bases not matched to a gene; V was cut back by 4 bases and J by 0 bases. Germline CDR1 and CDR2: MNHNS and SASEGT. The CDR3 sequence: CASSAWTGWGFYQETQYF. Here the CDR3 DNA reads TGTGCCAGCAGTGCCTGGACAGGGTGGGGGTTTTACCAAGAGACCCAGTACTTC.

This clone has a handful of counts. V gene TRBV9 combines with J gene TRBJ2-1; D might be TRBD2 (6 bases). The CDR3 runs to 15 residues. V shed 0 bases and J shed 4 bases, with 11 bases lying between them. CDR1 is SGDLS and CDR2 is YYNGEE in the germline V gene. The chain's CDR3 is CASSVDPGEYNEQFF. In nucleotides, the CDR3 is TGTGCCAGCAGCGTAGATCCGGGAGAGTACAATGAGCAGTTCTTC. Full variable domain (rest looked up from reference TRBV9 and TRBJ2-1): DSGVTQTPKHLITATGQRVTLRCSPRSGDLSVYWYQQSLDQGLQFLIQYYNGEERAKGNILERFSAQQFPDLHSELNLSSLELGDSALYFCASSVDPGEYNEQFFGPGTRLTVL.

CDR3: CARGSGFENTIYF. The DNA of the CDR3 is TGTGCCAGAGGATCGGGATTTGAGAACACCATATATTTT. This chain links TRBV7-9 with TRBJ1-3; D uncertain. Trimming took off 9 bases at V and 7 bases at J, with 16 bases between the two ends. Germline loops: CDR1 SEHNR, CDR2 FQNEAQ (reference sequence). The CDR3 has 13 residues.

This rearrangement joins TRBV5-6 to TRBJ1-5, with D possibly TRBD1 on 5 matching bases. V shed 2 bases and J shed 2 bases, with 23 bases lying between them. Germline CDR1 is SGHDT and CDR2 is YYEEEE. The CDR3 spans 19 residues. The CDR3 bases are TGTGCCAGCAGCTTAACGTACCCTCTTACCGGGGGAGGCAATCAGCCCCAGCATTTT. As protein: CASSLTYPLTGGGNQPQHF.

This chain links TRBV10-3 with TRBJ2-7; 8 bases agree with TRBD1. CDR3 length: 15 residues. V was clipped by 3 bases and J by 2 bases; unmatched bases: 6. Per germline, CDR1 ENHRY and CDR2 SYGVKD. The chain's CDR3 is CAISETRTGTYEQYF. DNA of the CDR3: TGTGCCATCAGTGAAACTCGGACAGGGACCTACGAGCAGTACTTC.

V and J are TRBV6-5 and TRBJ2-2, with a weak D call TRBD2 (5 bases). The germline CDR1 and CDR2 sequences are MNHEY and SVGAGI. This CDR3 is built from 14 residues. The V and J ends lost 5 bases and 0 bases respectively, with 7 bases between them. DNA of the CDR3: TGTGCCAGCAGTCCGGACTCGAACACCGGGGAGCTGTTTTTT. This sequence encodes CASSPDSNTGELFF.

This chain joins TRBV21-1 and TRBJ2-7; the table names TRBD2, a call not compared with the DNA. TRBV21-1 is listed as a pseudogene. The CDR3 sequence is 15 residues long. The CDR3 coding sequence is TGTGCCAGCAGCAAAGGGGGGGGGAACACCTACGAGCAGTACTTC. This translates into CASSKGGGNTYEQYF.

The chain employs TRBV6-5 and TRBJ1-1, with D unresolved. There are 13 residues in the CDR3. V dropped 7 bases and J dropped 1 base, with 10 bases sitting between them. Germline assignment: CDR1 MNHEY and CDR2 SVGAGI. CDR3 in DNA: TGTGCCAGCACGTACACAGAGAACACTGAAGCTTTCTTT. It yields the protein CASTYTENTEAFF.

The CDR3 loop reads CASSIDLASSYNEQFF. CDR3 nucleotide sequence: TGTGCCAGTAGTATAGATCTAGCGAGCTCCTACAATGAGCAGTTCTTC. This chain connects TRBV19 to TRBJ2-1, with TRBD2 as a possible D gene (6 bases). Germline-derived CDR1 and CDR2 are LNHDA and SQIVND (reference sequence). The CDR3 is 16 residues long. Trimming cost V 0 bases and J 0 bases, with 9 bases left between them.

The gene calls are TRBV28 and TRBJ2-1; 7 nucleotides match TRBD1. Germline assignment: CDR1 MDHEN and CDR2 SYDVKM. This CDR3 comprises 13 residues. The ends lost 7 bases at V and 0 bases at J; junction bases unmatched: 0. In nucleotides, the CDR3 is TGTGCCAGCAAGGGGGCCTCCTACAATGAGCAGTTCTTC. Translation: CASKGASYNEQFF.

The rearrangement joins TRBV5-4 to TRBJ2-1; no reliable D call. Trimming took 4 bases from V and 8 from J, leaving 7 bases between them. CDR3 size: 11 residues. In germline, CDR1 is SGHNT, CDR2 YYREEE (reference sequence). The CDR3 region has the DNA TGTGCCAGCAGCCTACAGCATGAGCAGTTCTTC. Protein sequence: CASSLQHEQFF.

J is TRBJ2-7 and V is TRBV27, with 10 bases lining up with TRBD2. The length of the CDR3 is 15 residues. Germline CDR1 MNHEY, CDR2 SMNVEV (reference sequence). V lost 3 bases, J lost 4 bases, and 6 bases stayed unmatched. The CDR3 sequence: CASSLTTSGIYEQYF. CDR3 DNA sequence: TGTGCCAGCAGTTTGACCACTAGCGGGATTTACGAGCAGTACTTC.